The 7 T cell receptor beta chains below were found in one sample sequenced in a study of post-analysis software for immune sequencing data (dated by TCRdb to between 2015 and 2016). Their recognized antigens are unknown. Library preparation employed PCR. Sequencing was performed on an Illumina HiSeq 2500. Unique molecular identifiers were incorporated into TCR beta cDNA libraries to reduce PCR and sequencing biases. TCRdb took the public reads, trimmed them with fastp at Q25, ran MiXCR for clone calling and kept in-frame beta chains. Rows are combined by CDR3 protein, so each entry shows the most common genes and DNA. Present in this sample are hundreds of thousands of distinct CDR3 sequences, more than 30% of which were seen just once. The ten largest clonotypes hold under 9% of the sample. What the study reported, not specific to this receptor: Patients showed significantly higher frequencies than controls for five TRBV segments, among them TRBV5-6, TRBV5-1 and TRBV20-1.

Source material: blood. The receptors stem from a girl aged 2-10 years with multiple sclerosis.

Regarding this clonotype: An end of the junction differs from the germline gene, which may be a read error. J is TRBJ1-5 and V is TRBV20-1, with 8 bases fitting TRBD1. The CDR3 has 14 residues. In germline, CDR1 is DFQATT, CDR2 SNEGSKA (reference sequence). The CDR3 DNA is TGCAGTGCTACAGACAGGGGTTTCAATCAGCCCAAGCATTTT. This encodes CSATDRGFNQPKHF.

The J gene is TRBJ2-1, the V gene TRBV11-2; TRBD1 agrees at 12 bases. The CDR3 contains 15 residues. V trimming: 6 bases; J trimming: 9 bases; junction bases outside the gene matches: 9. Looked up from germline, CDR1 is SGHAT and CDR2 is FQNNGV. The DNA for the CDR3 is TGTGCCAGCAGGTCTCCGGGACAGGGGGCCCCTGAGCAGTTCTTC. It codes for CASRSPGQGAPEQFF.

This chain connects TRBV7-2 to TRBJ2-7; the D gene is possibly TRBD2 (5 bases). The J call may be faulty, since TRBJ2-5 better matches the DNA end. Germline V gene sequence: CDR1 SGHTA, CDR2 FQGNSA. There are 15 residues in the CDR3. The CDR3 nucleotides are TGTGCCAGCAGTCTATTCTCTAGCCAAGGGGAGACCCAGTACTTC. As protein: CASSLFSSQGETQYF.

The chain has TRBV15 and TRBJ2-3, with no clear D. The CDR3 runs 12 residues. V lost 0 bases, J lost 7 bases, and 5 bases lay in between. Per the germline V gene, CDR1 is LNHNV and CDR2 is YYDKDF (reference sequence). CDR3 coding DNA: TGTGCCACCAGCAGAGATTCGAATACGCAGTATTTT. Protein product: CATSRDSNTQYF.

This clonotype was picked up a small number of times. The V gene is TRBV20-1, the J gene TRBJ2-7; 10 bases agree with TRBD1. J was trimmed by 6 bases and V by 0 bases; bases with no gene match: 5. This CDR3 spans 14 amino acids. The germline CDR1 and CDR2 sequences are DFQATT and SNEGSKA (reference sequence). CDR3 amino acids: CSARDKGTGVEQYF. In nucleotides, the CDR3 is TGCAGTGCTAGAGATAAAGGGACAGGGGTCGAGCAGTACTTC.

This clonotype came up a few times. J is TRBJ1-4 and V is TRBV7-6; D unclear. The V end was cut by 5 bases, the J end by 5 bases, with 12 bases between. CDR3 length: 14 residues. The germline V gene has CDR1 SGHVS and CDR2 FNYEAQ. This CDR3 reads CASSRWVSNEKLFF. The DNA of the CDR3 is TGTGCCAGCAGCCGATGGGTGAGCAATGAAAAACTGTTTTTT.

The chain uses TRBV6-6 and TRBJ2-1; D remains unclear. This CDR3 has 15 residues. The ends were cut back, 3 bases at V and 3 bases at J, with 12 bases in the middle. Germline V lookup: CDR1 MNHNY, CDR2 SVGAGI (reference sequence). CDR3 DNA: TGTGCCAGCAGTTATTCCCCAGATCGCTACAATGAGCAGTTCTTC. The encoded protein is CASSYSPDRYNEQFF.